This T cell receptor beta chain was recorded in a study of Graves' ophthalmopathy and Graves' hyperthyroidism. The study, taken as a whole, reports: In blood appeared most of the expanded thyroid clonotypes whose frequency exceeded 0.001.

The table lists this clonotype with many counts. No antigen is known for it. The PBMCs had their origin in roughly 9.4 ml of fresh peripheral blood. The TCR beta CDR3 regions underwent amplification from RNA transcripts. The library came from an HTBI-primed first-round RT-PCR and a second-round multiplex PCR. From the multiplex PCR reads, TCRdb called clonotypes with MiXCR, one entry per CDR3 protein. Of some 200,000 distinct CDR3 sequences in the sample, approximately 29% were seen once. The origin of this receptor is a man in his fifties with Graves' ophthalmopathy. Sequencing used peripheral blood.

CDR3: CASSLVGSAISNIQYF. The CDR3 nucleotides are TGTGCCAGCAGCTTAGTAGGTTCAGCCATCTCAAACATTCAGTACTTC. The V gene is TRBV7-2, the J gene TRBJ2-4; D gene uncertain. The length of the CDR3 is 16 residues. CDR1 is SGHTA and CDR2 is FQGNSA in the germline V gene. The V end lost 1 base, the J end lost 6 bases, and 16 bases lay between the germline ends. The whole variable domain, remainder taken from reference TRBV7-2 and TRBJ2-4, is GAGVSQSPSNKVTEKGKDVELRCDPISGHTALYWYRQSLGQGLEFLIYFQGNSAPDKSGLPSDRFSAERTGGSVSTLTIQRTQQEDSAVYLCASSLVGSAISNIQYFGAGTRLSVL.